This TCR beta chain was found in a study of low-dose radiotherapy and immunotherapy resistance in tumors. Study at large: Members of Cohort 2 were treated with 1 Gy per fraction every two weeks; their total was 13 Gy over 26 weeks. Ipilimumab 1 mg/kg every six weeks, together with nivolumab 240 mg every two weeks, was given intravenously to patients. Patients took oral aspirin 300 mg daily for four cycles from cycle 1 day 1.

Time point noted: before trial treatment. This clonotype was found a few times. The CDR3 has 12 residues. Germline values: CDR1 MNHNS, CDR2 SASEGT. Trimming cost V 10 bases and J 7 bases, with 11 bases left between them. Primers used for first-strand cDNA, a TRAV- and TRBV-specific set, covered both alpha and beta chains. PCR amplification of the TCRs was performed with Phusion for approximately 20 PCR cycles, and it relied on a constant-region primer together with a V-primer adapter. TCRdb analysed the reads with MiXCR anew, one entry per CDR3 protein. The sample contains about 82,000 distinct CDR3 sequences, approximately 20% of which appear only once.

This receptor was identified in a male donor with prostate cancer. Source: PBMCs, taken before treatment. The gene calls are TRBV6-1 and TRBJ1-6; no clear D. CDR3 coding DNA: TGTGCCACAAGGGAAGGGAATTCACCCCTCCACTTT. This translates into CATREGNSPLHF.